Included here is one T cell receptor (beta chain) sequence, with context. The antigen is not known. The source of the sample is a study of blood T cells in healthy people across ages. Losses at the gene ends were 0 bases for V and 6 bases for J; bases not matched to a gene: 5. Germline V CDR1 and CDR2: LGHNA, YNFKEQ. This CDR3 spans 15 amino acids. Next came a second PCR, run for about 7 to 12 cycles, which used a sample-barcoded 5' primer along with a J-beta primer mix. One entry per CDR3 protein, called by TCRdb with MiXCR from the 5' RACE reads. The sample contains around 850,000 distinct CDR3 sequences, 35% to 40% of which appear only once. Study outcomes and limitations: Conclusively comparing naive with antigen-experienced cells was impossible with unsorted PBMCs. Older individuals had lower TCR beta diversity per million T cells (the decline was roughly linear).

The sequenced material came from blood. This receptor was identified in a man aged 18 to 35 in good health. The V and J genes are TRBV4-2 and TRBJ2-4, with 7 positions matching TRBD2. The CDR3 loop is CASSQEAGAVNIQYF. The CDR3, as DNA: TGTGCCAGCAGCCAAGAGGCGGGAGCGGTAAACATTCAGTACTTC.